This TCR beta chain is drawn from a study of T cell responses to AZD1222 COVID-19 vaccine. Study-wide points: Donor demographics were predominantly white British with a female majority; clonal diversity may be underestimated. In the spike-specific TCR repertoire, nearly half reportedly target unmutated variant regions. Without day 14 samples, only post-peak T cell repertoires were studied.

Trimming left V 3 bases short and J 1 base short, with 10 bases between. Germline V gene sequence: CDR1 LGHDT, CDR2 YNNKEL (reference sequence). The CDR3 runs 15 residues. As to this clone: Its cognate antigen is unknown.

Method: immunoSEQ multiplex PCR; TCRdb's copy keeps in-frame clones and lacks some. Of about 110,000 clones listed, approximately 90% were seen once; the top ten hold around 15%. Pooled in the analysis were second doses at about 4 or about 12 weeks. The source was peripheral blood, collected 28 days after the second AZD1222 dose. This TCR was sampled from an adult who received the AZD1222 COVID-19 vaccine. The genes are TRBV3-1 (or the pseudogene TRBV3-2) and TRBJ1-3; possibly TRBD1 for D (6 bases). For the CDR3, the DNA is TGTGCCAGCAGCCAGCACCAGGGGTCTGGAAACACCATATATTTT. Its translation is CASSQHQGSGNTIYF.